The source of this TCR beta chain is a study of human T cells and chemical hapten exposure. TCRdb fed the RACE reads into MiXCR, producing one record per CDR3 protein. The table shows about 81,000 distinct CDR3 sequences, with roughly 10% occurring only once. Time point described: patch test 2, 6 weeks after DPC sensitization. Treatment denoted: therapeutic diphenylcyclopropenone sensitization with weekly scalp DPC. Researchers sampled blood before each patch test went on. Total RNA came from unfractionated whole blood. The TCR comes from a young woman with alopecia areata. Some clones in this sample may be carry-over from other donors' samples. The source material was whole blood, sampled in connection with sensitization to the hapten diphenylcyclopropenone (DPC).

CDR3 amino acids: CASSLFMGLARTDTQYF. The CDR3 coding sequence is TGTGCCAGCAGCTTATTTATGGGACTAGCTCGCACAGATACGCAGTATTTT. This chain links TRBV7-9 with TRBJ2-3, with TRBD2 identical over 9 bases. The trim removed 2 bases at V and 1 base at J, leaving 7 bases unmatched. Germline V gene lookup returns CDR1 SEHNR and CDR2 FQNEAQ (reference sequence). This CDR3 region has 17 residues.